Sequencing of this T cell receptor beta chain was carried out in a study of blood T cell repertoires in COVID-19. In the study overall: T cells, B-cell-depleted T cells, or PBMCs supplied cDNA or gDNA.

Deletions cut 7 bases from V and 2 bases from J, with 15 bases between. CDR3 length: 14 amino acids. The V gene's germline CDR1 is LNHDA and CDR2 SQIVND (reference sequence). Methods used by the authors: Reference gene primer amplification yielded estimated nucleated cell counts. This table comes from immunoSEQ multiplex PCR, and its TCRdb copy is limited to in-frame clones, with some not included. V and J calls and clone size come straight from that table; D and trimming were deduced from the DNA. The top ten hold 15% to 19% of the sample, which has just over 95,000 clones, approximately 90% seen once.

The chain is built from TRBV19 and TRBJ2-7; D is perhaps TRBD1 (6 bases). This receptor was identified in a human donor in a cohort sampled during active COVID-19. The material sequenced was peripheral blood. The DNA of the CDR3 is TGTGCCAGTACCTCGACAGGAAGACCCTACGAGCAGTACTTC. This gives the protein CASTSTGRPYEQYF.